The 18 T cell receptor beta chains below come from one sample, sequenced in a study of shared clonotypes between healthy human individuals. Data came from immunoSEQ multiplex PCR; TCRdb stores just in-frame clones and leaves some out. The sample carries about 750,000 clones, roughly 92% recorded once. In the naive CD8 group, cells lacked CD45RO and were positively selected for CCR7, so terminally differentiated effector memory CD45RA+ cells were left out. The sample was naive CD8+ T cells sorted from blood. The source is a man aged 30-40 years in good health.

This clone has just a few counts. The V call is TRBV10-1, the J call TRBJ2-7, with D unresolved. Germline-derived CDR1 and CDR2 are WNHNN and SYGVQD (reference sequence). CDR3 length equals 9 residues. V was trimmed by 6 bases and J by 4 bases, leaving 1 base between them. For the CDR3, the DNA is TGCGCCAGCAGGTACGAGCAGTACTTC. This translates into CASRYEQYF.

The chain has TRBV7-2 and TRBJ2-2; the D is unclear. Per the germline V gene, CDR1 is SGHTA and CDR2 is FQGNSA. This CDR3 has 14 residues. The V and J ends lost 2 bases and 3 bases respectively, with 7 bases between them. The CDR3 region has the DNA TGTGCCAGCAGCTTATACCCGGACACCGGGGAGCTGTTTTTT. Its translation is CASSLYPDTGELFF. The full variable domain, completed using reference TRBV7-2 and TRBJ2-2, is GAGVSQSPSNKVTEKGKDVELRCDPISGHTALYWYRQSLGQGLEFLIYFQGNSAPDKSGLPSDRFSAERTGGSVSTLTIQRTQQEDSAVYLCASSLYPDTGELFFGEGSRLTVL.

The chain has TRBV11-2 and TRBJ2-3; the match to TRBD2 covers 9 bases. Germline assignment: CDR1 SGHAT and CDR2 FQNNGV. The CDR3 is made up of 18 amino acids. V gave up 0 bases and J gave up 3 bases; unmatched junction bases: 10. CDR3 protein: CASSLDHWRLAATDTQYF. CDR3 DNA: TGTGCCAGCAGCTTAGATCATTGGAGACTAGCGGCTACAGATACGCAGTATTTT.

The chain employs TRBV27 and TRBJ2-1; no firm D call. Looked up from germline, CDR1 is MNHEY and CDR2 is SMNVEV (reference sequence). The V and J ends lost 3 bases and 6 bases respectively, with 9 bases between them. This CDR3 has 13 amino acids. CDR3 in amino acids: CASSFSATNEQFF. Here the CDR3 DNA reads TGTGCCAGCAGTTTTTCGGCTACCAATGAGCAGTTCTTC.

This clone came up a few times. The V gene is TRBV7-9, the J gene TRBJ1-1; D is ambiguous. Between the trimmed V and J ends, which lost 6 bases and 6 bases, there was a span of 11 bases. CDR1 is SEHNR and CDR2 is FQNEAQ in the germline V gene (reference sequence). The CDR3 totals 12 residues. The DNA for the CDR3 is TGTGCCAGCAGGGATCGCTACGCTGAAGCTTTCTTT. Protein sequence: CASRDRYAEAFF.

The chain has TRBV5-5 and TRBJ2-7; D perhaps matches TRBD2 (6 bases). The germline V gene has CDR1 SGHKS and CDR2 YYEKEE (reference sequence). The CDR3 totals 15 residues. V shed 1 base and J shed 1 base, with 12 bases lying between them. CDR3 sequence (DNA): TGTGCCAGCAGCTTGTCGGGAGCTTCTTCCTACGAGCAGTACTTC. Residues: CASSLSGASSYEQYF.

The gene calls are TRBV16 and TRBJ2-7; D is perhaps TRBD1 (5 bases). Germline CDR1 and CDR2: KGHSY and FQNENV. V lost 4 bases and J lost 1, with 14 bases in between. CDR3 size: 15 residues. The CDR3 spells CASSPPGRASYEQYF. For the CDR3, the DNA is TGTGCCAGCAGCCCCCCCGGCAGGGCGTCCTACGAGCAGTACTTC. The full variable domain, rest sourced from reference TRBV16 and TRBJ2-7, is GEEVAQTPKHLVRGEGQKAKLYCAPIKGHSYVFWYQQVLKNEFKFLISFQNENVFDETGMPKERFSAKCLPNSPCSLEIQATKLEDSAVYFCASSPPGRASYEQYFGPGTRLTVT.

This sequence joins TRBV5-1 and TRBJ2-1; D may correspond to TRBD1 or TRBD2 (5 bases each). The CDR3 contains 14 residues. Deletions cut 4 bases from V and 3 bases from J, with 11 bases between. Germline CDR1 and CDR2: SGHRS and YFSETQ. Here the CDR3 DNA reads TGCGCCAGCAGCACTACAGGACTCTACAATGAGCAGTTCTTC. Amino acid sequence: CASSTTGLYNEQFF. Using reference TRBV5-1 and TRBJ2-1 for the parts outside the CDR3, the full variable domain is KAGVTQTPRYLIKTRGQQVTLSCSPISGHRSVSWYQQTPGQGLQFLFEYFSETQRNKGNFPGRFSGRQFSNSRSEMNVSTLELGDSALYLCASSTTGLYNEQFFGPGTRLTVL.

The V gene is TRBV7-8, the J gene TRBJ2-7; TRBD2 is a possible D gene (7 bases). Trimming pared 0 bases from V and 5 bases from J, leaving 11 bases between. CDR3 length: 14 residues. CDR1 is SGHVS, CDR2 FQNEAQ, per germline. The CDR3 loop is CASSLAGGGDEQYF. The CDR3 DNA reads TGTGCCAGCAGCTTAGCCGGCGGGGGCGACGAGCAGTACTTC.

This chain joins TRBV29-1 and TRBJ2-1, with 10 bases lining up with TRBD2. The CDR3 has 14 amino acids. Unmatched junction bases numbered 3, after V lost 4 bases and J lost 3 bases. Looked up from germline, CDR1 is SQVTM and CDR2 is ANQGSEA. The CDR3 sequence: CSVAGLAIYNEQFF. Here the CDR3 DNA reads TGCAGCGTTGCGGGACTAGCGATCTACAATGAGCAGTTCTTC.

The chain combines TRBV7-8 with TRBJ2-3; D uncertain. Germline V gives CDR1 SGHVS, CDR2 FQNEAQ. Trimming took off 5 bases at V and 2 bases at J, with 14 bases between the two ends. The CDR3 extends over 15 amino acids. CDR3 nucleotide sequence: TGTGCCAGCAGCACTGCATTCCTCCCCACAGATACGCAGTATTTT. As protein: CASSTAFLPTDTQYF.

This CDR3 reads CASSKQVNTEAFF. The CDR3 DNA follows: TGTGCCAGCAGTAAACAGGTTAACACTGAAGCTTTCTTT. This chain links TRBV6-4 with TRBJ1-1, with a possible D match to TRBD1 (5 bases). Trimming stripped 5 bases from V and 2 bases from J, with 9 bases between. Germline CDR1 MRHNA, CDR2 SNTAGT. CDR3 size: 13 residues.

V is TRBV9 and J is TRBJ2-2; D ambiguous. The V end was cut by 3 bases, the J end by 5 bases, with 8 bases between. There are 13 residues in the CDR3. From germline, CDR1 is SGDLS and CDR2 YYNGEE. The CDR3 DNA sequence: TGTGCCAGCAGCGCCCCACGGACCGGGGAGCTGTTTTTT. Translated: CASSAPRTGELFF. Looking up the rest from reference TRBV9 and TRBJ2-2 gives the full variable domain: DSGVTQTPKHLITATGQRVTLRCSPRSGDLSVYWYQQSLDQGLQFLIQYYNGEERAKGNILERFSAQQFPDLHSELNLSSLELGDSALYFCASSAPRTGELFFGEGSRLTVL.

The chain is built from TRBV25-1 and TRBJ2-5, with D unresolved. The V gene's germline CDR1 is MGHDK and CDR2 SYGVNS. The CDR3 covers 14 residues. V lost 0 bases and J lost 1, with 6 bases in between. The CDR3 loop reads CASSEYLVQETQYF. As DNA, the CDR3 is TGTGCCAGCAGTGAATATTTGGTCCAAGAGACCCAGTACTTC.

The V call is TRBV30, the J call TRBJ2-7; D is unresolved. The ends were cut back, 2 bases at V and 2 bases at J, with 13 bases in the middle. Germline CDR1 and CDR2: GTSNPN and SVGIG (reference sequence). This CDR3 comprises 14 residues. CDR3 sequence (DNA): TGTGCCTGGAGTACCTCAGCCGGAACCTACGAGCAGTACTTC. Its translation: CAWSTSAGTYEQYF.

The chain links TRBV5-1 to TRBJ2-7; 13 bases are a match to TRBD2. The V segment lost 4 bases and the J segment 3 bases; nucleotides outside the gene matches: 10. Germline V lookup: CDR1 SGHRS, CDR2 YFSETQ. CDR3 length equals 17 residues. CDR3 nucleotide sequence: TGCGCCAGCAGCCTGGGACTAGCGGGACGCCATGACTACGAGCAGTACTTC. Amino acid sequence: CASSLGLAGRHDYEQYF.

This chain connects TRBV10-1 to TRBJ2-3, with TRBD2 matching 10 bases. Germline CDR1 reads WNHNN; CDR2 reads SYGVQD (reference sequence). The CDR3 is 16 residues long. J gave up 4 bases and V 2 bases, and 6 bases lay outside the gene matches. DNA for the CDR3: TGCGCCAGCAGTGAGATTCTAGCGGGAGCCCCAGATACGCAGTATTTT. Translating gives CASSEILAGAPDTQYF.

The chain joins TRBV19 to TRBJ2-1; 8 bases agree with TRBD2. The CDR3 contains 14 residues. Unmatched junction bases numbered 8, after V lost 4 bases and J lost 9 bases. Germline V gives CDR1 LNHDA, CDR2 SQIVND (reference sequence). CDR3 amino acids: CASSTSSGSGEQFF. The CDR3 coding sequence is TGTGCCAGTAGTACTTCCAGCGGGAGCGGTGAGCAGTTCTTC.